A selection of T cell receptor beta chains follows, all from one sample in a study of multiple sclerosis patients with progressive multifocal leukoencephalopathy. Only in-frame clones appear in the TCRdb table, and some are missing; sequencing was by immunoSEQ multiplex PCR. The sample carries approximately 35,000 clones, about 90% recorded once. The sequences come from PBMCs, collected from a patient treated with natalizumab. Every receptor here comes from a human donor with progressive multifocal leukoencephalopathy. CDR3s include the opening cysteine and the closing phenylalanine or tryptophan. The D gene is left open where the match is weak. Expanded clones get a size class; other rows say once, few or many, or leave the size out.

CDR3: CSVEGQGARGSYEQYF
DNA: TGCAGCGTTGAAGGGCAGGGGGCGCGAGGCTCCTACGAGCAGTACTTC
size: -
D: TRBD1
J: TRBJ2-7
V: TRBV29-1

CDR3: CASSGGQVNTEAFF
DNA: TGCGCCAGCAGCGGGGGACAAGTGAACACTGAAGCTTTCTTT
size: -
D: -
J: TRBJ1-1
V: TRBV5-1

CDR3: CASSFEPGETQYF
DNA: TGTGCCAGCAGCTTTGAGCCTGGGGAGACCCAGTACTTC
size: -
D: -
J: TRBJ2-5
V: TRBV11-3

CDR3: CASGLGRGQADFYEQYF
DNA: TGTGCTAGTGGTTTGGGAAGGGGACAGGCGGACTTTTACGAGCAGTACTTC
size: -
D: TRBD1
J: TRBJ2-7
V: TRBV12-5

CDR3: CASSYSGRSNQPQHF
DNA: TGTGCCAGCAGTTACTCCGGGAGAAGCAATCAGCCCCAGCATTTT
size: -
D: -
J: TRBJ1-5
V: TRBV6-5

CDR3: CASRRLGTPHNEQFF
DNA: TGTGCCAGCAGACGACTCGGGACACCTCACAATGAGCAGTTCTTC
size: -
D: -
J: TRBJ2-1
V: TRBV6-5

CDR3: CASSSTDSSGNTIYF
DNA: TGTGCCAGCTCATCCACGGATTCCTCTGGAAACACCATATATTTT
size: -
D: -
J: TRBJ1-3
V: TRBV18

CDR3: CASSLTLEQYF
DNA: TGTGCCAGCAGCTTGACTCTCGAGCAGTACTTC
size: -
D: -
J: TRBJ2-7
V: TRBV7-9

CDR3: CASSPRTGGRGTEAFF
DNA: TGTGCCAGCAGTCCCCGGACAGGGGGCCGGGGCACTGAAGCTTTCTTT
size: -
D: TRBD1
J: TRBJ1-1
V: TRBV19

CDR3: CASSWDRVGKGNQPQHF
DNA: TGTGCCAGCAGCTGGGACAGGGTTGGGAAAGGCAATCAGCCCCAGCATTTT
size: -
D: TRBD1
J: TRBJ1-5
V: TRBV5-5

CDR3: CASSPRLAGSGANVLTF
DNA: TGTGCCAGCAGCCCGCGGCTAGCGGGGTCTGGGGCCAACGTCCTGACTTTC
size: once
D: TRBD2
J: TRBJ2-6
V: TRBV5-4

CDR3: CASSLAGGVGNTIYF
DNA: TGTGCCAGCAGCTTAGCGGGTGGGGTTGGAAACACCATATATTTT
size: -
D: -
J: TRBJ1-3
V: TRBV7-8

CDR3: CASAPDLQKLFF
DNA: TGTGCTAGTGCCCCAGACCTCCAAAAACTGTTTTTT
size: -
D: -
J: TRBJ1-4
V: TRBV12-5

CDR3: CASSPTSGTEAFF
DNA: TGTGCCAGCTCACCGACATCAGGCACTGAAGCTTTCTTT
size: -
D: -
J: TRBJ1-1
V: TRBV18

CDR3: CASSQEGTGLTDTQYF
DNA: TGTGCCAGCAGCCAGGAGGGGACAGGGCTGACAGATACGCAGTATTTT
size: once
D: TRBD1
J: TRBJ2-3
V: TRBV7-8

CDR3: CASSEEINGYTF
DNA: TGTGCCAGCAGTGAAGAAATAAATGGCTACACCTTC
size: -
D: -
J: TRBJ1-2
V: TRBV6-1